This T cell receptor beta chain comes out of a study of cytomegalovirus exposure and HLA in healthy donors. The study, taken as a whole, reports: An analysis that came later showed most CMV-associated TCR beta chains appearing HLA-restricted.

Worth noting for this clone: Its target is not known.

The ends were cut back, 0 bases at V and 0 bases at J, with 36 bases in the middle. The length of the CDR3 is 24 residues. Germline V CDR1 and CDR2: SGDLS, YYNGEE. 60 Vbeta and 13 Jbeta primers were used in PCR. Clones were read by immunoSEQ multiplex PCR, and TCRdb kept only the in-frame ones, dropping some. The sample has about 98,000 clones, roughly 70% seen once; the top ten hold around 2.3%. V is TRBV9 and J is TRBJ1-2; D possibly corresponds to TRBD1 (5 bases). The sequenced sample consisted of PBMCs. This TCR came from a man aged 50 or older in good health and CMV-seronegative. This CDR3 reads CASSVGAHPLSPPQTDRPNYGYTF. The CDR3 coding sequence is TGTGCCAGCAGCGTAGGAGCACACCCCTTATCCCCCCCTCAGACAGACCGACCTAACTATGGCTACACCTTC.